This record covers a single T cell receptor (beta chain). The data derive from a study of blood T cell repertoires in COVID-19. Study overall: The origin of the acute and convalescent COVID-19 samples was the United States, Italy and Spain.

Authors' data handling: Researchers report that nucleated cell counts were estimated from reference gene primer amplification. Clones were read by immunoSEQ multiplex PCR, and TCRdb kept only the in-frame ones, dropping some. The V and J calls and the clone size are those of that table, but D and trimming were determined from the DNA. The data contain about 31,000 clones, about nine tenths of them singletons. The CDR3 is 14 amino acids. Per germline, CDR1 SGHNT and CDR2 YYREEE (reference sequence). The junction had 9 bases not matched to a gene; V was cut back by 5 bases and J by 8 bases. Material for sequencing was peripheral blood. The gene calls are TRBV5-4 and TRBJ1-4, with 7 bases matching TRBD1. This TCR derives from a man aged 55 to 69 with acute or convalescent COVID-19. CDR3 protein: CASSLQGSVEKLFF. The CDR3 DNA sequence: TGTGCCAGCAGTTTACAGGGGAGTGTAGAAAAACTGTTTTTT. The complete variable domain, with remaining parts taken from reference TRBV5-4 and TRBJ1-4, reads ETGVTQSPTHLIKTRGQQVTLRCSSQSGHNTVSWYQQALGQGPQFIFQYYREEENGRGNFPPRFSGLQFPNYSSELNVNALELDDSALYLCASSLQGSVEKLFFGSGTQLSVL.